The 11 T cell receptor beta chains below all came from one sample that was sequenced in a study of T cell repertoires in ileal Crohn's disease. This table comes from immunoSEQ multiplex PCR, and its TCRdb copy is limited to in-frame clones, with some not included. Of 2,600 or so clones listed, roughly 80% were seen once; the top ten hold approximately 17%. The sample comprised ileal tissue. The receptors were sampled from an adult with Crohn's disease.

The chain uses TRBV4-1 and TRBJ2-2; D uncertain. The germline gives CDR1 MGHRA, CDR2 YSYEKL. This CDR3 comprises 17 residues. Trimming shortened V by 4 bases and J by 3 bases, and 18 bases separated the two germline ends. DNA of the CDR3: TGCGCCAGCAGCCGAATCGGTCATCCCCTTGACACCGGGGAGCTGTTTTTT. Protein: CASSRIGHPLDTGELFF.

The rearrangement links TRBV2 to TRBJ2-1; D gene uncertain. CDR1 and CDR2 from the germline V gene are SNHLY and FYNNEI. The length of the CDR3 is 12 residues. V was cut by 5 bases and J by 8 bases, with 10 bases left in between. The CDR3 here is CASSQILYEQFF. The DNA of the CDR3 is TGTGCCAGCAGTCAGATATTATATGAGCAGTTCTTC.

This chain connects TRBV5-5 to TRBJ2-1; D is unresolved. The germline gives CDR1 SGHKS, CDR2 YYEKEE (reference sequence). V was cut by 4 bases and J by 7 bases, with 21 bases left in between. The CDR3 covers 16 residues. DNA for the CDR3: TGTGCCAGCAGCCATACGCGGTCCATACCGGAAAATGAGCAGTTCTTC. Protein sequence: CASSHTRSIPENEQFF.

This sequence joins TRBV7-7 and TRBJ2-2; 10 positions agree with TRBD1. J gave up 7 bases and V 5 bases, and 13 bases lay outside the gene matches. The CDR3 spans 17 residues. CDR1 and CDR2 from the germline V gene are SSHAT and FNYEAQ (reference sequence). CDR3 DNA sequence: TGTGCCAGCAGCAAAGATACCGGGACAGGGGTTAACGGGGAGCTGTTTTTT. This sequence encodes CASSKDTGTGVNGELFF.

The CDR3 region has the DNA TGTGCCAGCAGCGTGCGAACAGGGTCCTACGAGCAGTACTTC. Its protein product is CASSVRTGSYEQYF. V and J are TRBV9 and TRBJ2-7; D may be TRBD1 (6 bases). This CDR3 has 14 residues. Per germline, CDR1 SGDLS and CDR2 YYNGEE. V lost 2 bases and J lost 1, with 10 bases in between.

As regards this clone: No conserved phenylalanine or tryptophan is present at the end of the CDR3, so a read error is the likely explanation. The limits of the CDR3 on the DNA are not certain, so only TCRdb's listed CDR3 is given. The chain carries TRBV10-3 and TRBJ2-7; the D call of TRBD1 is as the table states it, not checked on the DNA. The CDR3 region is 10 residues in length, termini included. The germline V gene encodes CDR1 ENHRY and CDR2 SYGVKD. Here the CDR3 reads CAISFAGTVI.

In DNA form, the CDR3 reads TGTGCCAGCAGTGAAGACAGCGGGGGGGCAGATACGCAGTATTTT. Translation: CASSEDSGGADTQYF. V gene TRBV6-4 combines with J gene TRBJ2-3; TRBD2 aligns across 10 bases. This CDR3 spans 15 amino acids. Germline V gene data show CDR1 as MRHNA and CDR2 as SNTAGT. J gave up 4 bases and V 3 bases, and 4 bases lay outside the gene matches.

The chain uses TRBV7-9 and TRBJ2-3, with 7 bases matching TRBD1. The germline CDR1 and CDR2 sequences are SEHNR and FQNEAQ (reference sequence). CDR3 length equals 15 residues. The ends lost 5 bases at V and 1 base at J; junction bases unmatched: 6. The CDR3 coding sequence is TGTGCCAGCAGCGCCACAGGGGCGGGCACAGATACGCAGTATTTT. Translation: CASSATGAGTDTQYF.

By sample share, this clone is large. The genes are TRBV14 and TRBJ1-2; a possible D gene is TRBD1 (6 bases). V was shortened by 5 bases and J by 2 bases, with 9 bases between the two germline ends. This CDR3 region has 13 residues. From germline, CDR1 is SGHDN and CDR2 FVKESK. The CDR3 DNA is TGTGCCAGCAGCGCCGGGACAAACTATGGCTACACCTTC. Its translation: CASSAGTNYGYTF.

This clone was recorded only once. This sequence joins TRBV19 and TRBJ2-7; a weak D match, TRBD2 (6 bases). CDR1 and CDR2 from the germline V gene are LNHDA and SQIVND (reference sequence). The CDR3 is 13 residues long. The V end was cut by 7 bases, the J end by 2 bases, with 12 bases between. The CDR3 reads CASKEEGPYEQYV. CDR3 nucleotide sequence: TGTGCCAGTAAGGAGGAGGGGCCCTACGAGCAGTACGTC.

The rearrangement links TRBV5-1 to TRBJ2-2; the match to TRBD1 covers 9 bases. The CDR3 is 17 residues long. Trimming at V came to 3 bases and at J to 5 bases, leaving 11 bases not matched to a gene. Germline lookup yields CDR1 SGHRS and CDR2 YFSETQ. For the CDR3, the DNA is TGCGCCAGCAGCTCATACGGTAAAGGGACAGGGACCGGGGAGCTGTTTTTT. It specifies CASSSYGKGTGTGELFF.